This T cell receptor (beta chain) is drawn from a study of blood T cell repertoires in COVID-19. Overall study: Sites in the United States, Italy and Spain provided acute and convalescent COVID-19 samples. T cells, B-cell-depleted T cells, or PBMCs supplied cDNA or gDNA.

Original methodology: Estimates of nucleated cell counts were drawn from the amplification of reference gene primers. Method: immunoSEQ multiplex PCR; TCRdb's copy keeps in-frame clones and lacks some. Clone size and the V and J calls come from that table; the DNA yielded D and trimming. The table has 200,000 to 300,000 clones, 80% to 90% seen once. The CDR3 spans 14 residues. Trimming cost V 5 bases and J 7 bases, with 12 bases left between them. CDR1 is SGHNT and CDR2 is YENEEA in the germline V gene. This rearrangement joins TRBV11-3 to TRBJ1-6; TRBD1 is a possible D gene (5 bases). The TCR was taken from a man between 50 and 59 years old with acute or convalescent COVID-19. Source material: peripheral blood. Here the CDR3 reads CASSLQGGNSPLHF. CDR3 DNA: TGTGCCAGCAGCCTTCAGGGTGGAAATTCACCCCTCCACTTT. Full variable domain (outside the CDR3, taken from reference TRBV11-3 and TRBJ1-6): EAGVVQSPRYKIIEKKQPVAFWCNPISGHNTLYWYLQNLGQGPELLIRYENEEAVDDSQLPKDRFSAERLKGVDSTLKIQPAELGDSAVYLCASSLQGGNSPLHFGNGTRLTVT.